A selection of T cell receptor beta chains follows, all from one sample in a study of cytomegalovirus exposure and HLA in healthy donors. Repertoires were generated with immunoSEQ multiplex PCR, while TCRdb's copy carries only in-frame clones and drops some. The top ten clones hold roughly 2.7% of a sample with under 150,000 clones, approximately 70% of them seen once. Sequences were obtained from PBMCs. The receptor set was obtained from a woman in her fifties or sixties in good health and CMV-seropositive. CDR3s include the opening cysteine and the closing phenylalanine or tryptophan. D genes are given only for firm matches. Clone size appears in some rows only: once, few, many, or a class for an expanded clone.

>TRBJ2-7|-|-|TRBV15
CATSIPSGRPGEQYF
TGTGCCACCAGCATCCCAAGCGGTCGCCCTGGCGAGCAGTACTTC
>TRBJ1-4|few|-|TRBV7-9
CASSPGSSTNEKLFF
TGTGCCAGCAGCCCCGGGTCTTCAACTAATGAAAAACTGTTTTTT
>TRBJ1-2|-|-|TRBV19
CASSALGYTF
TGTGCCAGTAGTGCACTTGGCTACACCTTC
>TRBJ1-2|-|-|TRBV6-5
CASSYSSAGYGYTF
TGTGCCAGCAGTTACTCTTCGGCAGGCTATGGCTACACCTTC
>TRBJ2-1|-|TRBD2|TRBV18
CASSPILAGAQNEQFF
TGTGCCAGCTCACCAATTCTAGCGGGGGCCCAGAATGAGCAGTTCTTC
>TRBJ1-3|-|TRBD1|TRBV7-2
CASSGQGVGSGNTIYF
TGTGCCAGCAGCGGACAGGGAGTTGGGTCGGGAAACACCATATATTTT
>TRBJ2-5|few|-|TRBV6-1
CASRVQVAQETQYF
TGTGCCAGCAGGGTTCAGGTGGCCCAAGAGACCCAGTACTTC
>TRBJ2-5|-|TRBD2|TRBV7-9
CAAGRGPQETQYF
TGTGCCGCGGGGAGGGGTCCCCAAGAGACCCAGTACTTC
>TRBJ1-1|few|-|TRBV6-5
CASSVQGGETEAFF
TGTGCCAGCAGTGTGCAGGGAGGAGAGACTGAAGCTTTCTTT
>TRBJ2-2|-|-|TRBV27
CASSGHNTGELFF
TGTGCCAGCTCGGGACATAACACCGGGGAGCTGTTTTTT
>TRBJ1-1|-|TRBD1|TRBV4-1
CASSQTSGGGDTEAFF
TGCGCCAGCAGCCAAACTTCAGGGGGTGGGGACACTGAAGCTTTCTTT
>TRBJ1-2|-|-|TRBV2
CASSGGGSYGYTF
TGTGCCAGCAGTGGAGGGGGATCCTATGGCTACACCTTC
>TRBJ2-2|-|-|TRBV2
CASSEARGPGELFF
TGTGCCAGCAGTGAAGCCCGGGGTCCCGGGGAGCTGTTTTTT
>TRBJ1-2|few|TRBD1|TRBV14
CASSQGYRGGYTF
TGTGCCAGCAGCCAAGGATACAGGGGTGGCTACACCTTC
>TRBJ1-5|-|-|TRBV6-1
CASVIQPSNQPQHF
TGTGCCAGCGTCATACAGCCGAGCAATCAGCCCCAGCATTTT
>TRBJ2-1|-|TRBD2|TRBV2
CATFTSGGETEQYNEQFF
TGTGCCACCTTTACTAGCGGGGGGGAAACAGAACAATACAATGAGCAGTTCTTC
>TRBJ1-3|once|-|TRBV6-5
CASSSPAGPGNTIYF
TGTGCCAGCAGTTCGCCCGCAGGGCCCGGAAACACCATATATTTT
>TRBJ1-1|-|-|TRBV10-1
CASKKTGNTEAFF
TGCGCCAGCAAGAAAACAGGGAACACTGAAGCTTTCTTT
>TRBJ2-3|-|TRBD2|TRBV2
CASSEALAGWGDTQYF
TGTGCCAGCAGTGAAGCCTTAGCGGGTTGGGGGGATACGCAGTATTTT
>TRBJ1-6|-|-|TRBV27
CASSGGNSPLHF
TGTGCCAGCAGTGGAGGTAATTCACCCCTCCACTTT
>TRBJ2-3|-|-|TRBV14
CASTRTLSTDTQYF
TGTGCCAGCACCAGGACACTTAGCACAGATACGCAGTATTTT
>TRBJ2-2|few|-|TRBV15
CATSRDLTGELFF
TGTGCCACCAGCAGAGATCTCACCGGGGAGCTGTTTTTT
>TRBJ1-2|-|TRBD1|TRBV18
CASSPLGQENYGYTF
TGTGCCAGCTCACCTTTGGGACAGGAGAACTATGGCTACACCTTC
>TRBJ2-2|-|-|TRBV6-1
CASTGGRGWTGELFF
TGTGCCAGCACCGGAGGTCGGGGTTGGACCGGGGAGCTGTTTTTT
>TRBJ2-1|-|-|TRBV18
CASSPPPSSDEQFF
TGTGCCAGCTCACCACCACCTAGCTCAGATGAGCAGTTCTTC
>TRBJ2-3|-|-|TRBV14
CASSQEGRGFTDTQYF
TGTGCCAGCAGCCAAGAGGGGCGGGGCTTCACAGATACGCAGTATTTT
>TRBJ2-2|-|-|TRBV7-3
CASSLLDTGELFF
TGTGCCAGCAGCTTACTTGACACCGGGGAGCTGTTTTTT